Listed here are 14 T cell receptor beta chains from one sample, sequenced in a study of cytomegalovirus exposure and HLA in healthy donors. 13 Jbeta primers and 60 Vbeta primers were used for the PCR. Method: immunoSEQ multiplex PCR; TCRdb's copy keeps in-frame clones and lacks some. This table holds around 180,000 clones, 70% to 85% found once. The source material was PBMCs. These receptors were taken from a girl aged 2-10 years in good health and CMV-seropositive.

This chain links TRBV13 with TRBJ1-3; D gene unclear. V was cut by 2 bases and J by 0 bases, with 5 bases left in between. Per germline, CDR1 PRHDT and CDR2 FYEKMQ (reference sequence). The CDR3 runs 14 residues. The CDR3 DNA sequence: TGTGCCAGCAGCTTACGTCGCTCTGGAAACACCATATATTTT. As protein: CASSLRRSGNTIYF.

This chain uses TRBV5-1 with TRBJ1-1; TRBD1 aligns across 7 bases. CDR3 length equals 16 residues. Germline-derived CDR1 and CDR2 are SGHRS and YFSETQ. The V and J ends lost 3 bases and 6 bases, in that order; junction bases with no gene match: 14. The CDR3 sequence: CASSSGQHSLDPEAFF. The CDR3 nucleotides are TGCGCCAGCAGCTCGGGACAGCACTCCTTAGACCCTGAAGCTTTCTTT.

The CDR3 sequence is CASSPRGSGRAVNEQFF. The DNA of the CDR3 is TGTGCCAGCAGCCCCCGGGGTAGCGGGAGGGCCGTCAATGAGCAGTTCTTC. The chain uses TRBV7-9 and TRBJ2-1; TRBD2 matches 11 bases. The germline gives CDR1 SEHNR, CDR2 FQNEAQ (reference sequence). The trim removed 5 bases at V and 6 bases at J, leaving 12 bases unmatched. CDR3 length equals 17 residues.

The CDR3 spells CASSGSGTSAYNEQFF. In DNA, the CDR3 is TGTGCCAGCAGCGGGTCCGGGACTAGCGCCTACAATGAGCAGTTCTTC. The chain carries TRBV9 and TRBJ2-1; 10 nucleotides agree with TRBD2. CDR1 and CDR2 from the germline V gene are SGDLS and YYNGEE. The CDR3 totals 16 residues. Trimming took 3 bases from V and 2 from J; bases not matched to a gene: 5.

The rearrangement links TRBV19 to TRBJ1-5; D is perhaps TRBD1 (6 bases). The CDR3 extends over 15 amino acids. Germline values: CDR1 LNHDA, CDR2 SQIVND (reference sequence). Trimming took off 3 bases at V and 2 bases at J, with 11 bases between the two ends. CDR3 sequence (DNA): TGTGCCAGTAGTATTTCAGGGACACGCAATCAGCCCCAGCATTTT. It specifies CASSISGTRNQPQHF.

This sequence joins TRBV7-9 and TRBJ2-1; TRBD2 agrees at 7 bases. Trimming cost V 1 base and J 6 bases; bases outside gene matches: 6. The CDR3 length is 15 residues. Germline-derived CDR1 and CDR2 are SEHNR and FQNEAQ (reference sequence). The CDR3 spells CASSLDAGVANEQFF. CDR3 sequence (DNA): TGTGCCAGCAGCTTAGATGCGGGAGTAGCCAATGAGCAGTTCTTC.

The genes are TRBV2 and TRBJ1-5; D is uncertain. V was trimmed by 8 bases and J by 6 bases, leaving 14 bases between them. There are 13 residues in the CDR3. Germline V gene sequence: CDR1 SNHLY, CDR2 FYNNEI. The CDR3 sequence: CASGEQRGQPQHF. CDR3 nucleotide sequence: TGTGCCAGCGGAGAACAGCGGGGTCAGCCCCAGCATTTT.

The rearrangement links TRBV6-6 to TRBJ2-7, with a weak D call TRBD1 (5 bases). Per the germline V gene, CDR1 is MNHNY and CDR2 is SVGAGI (reference sequence). CDR3 size: 14 residues. V shed 5 bases and J shed 0 bases, with 11 bases lying between them. CDR3 region: CASSRQSPSYEQYF. Here the CDR3 DNA reads TGTGCCAGCAGTCGACAGTCTCCCTCCTACGAGCAGTACTTC.

The chain combines TRBV27 with TRBJ2-7; 8 bases match TRBD1. Germline V CDR1 and CDR2: MNHEY, SMNVEV (reference sequence). With V trimmed by 7 bases and J by 5 bases, 7 bases remained unmatched. The CDR3 has 13 amino acids. The chain's CDR3 is CASKRQGTDEQYF. The CDR3 region has the DNA TGTGCCAGCAAACGACAGGGGACCGACGAGCAGTACTTC.

The rearrangement links TRBV5-1 to TRBJ1-1; TRBD1 agrees at 7 bases. CDR1 and CDR2 from the germline V gene are SGHRS and YFSETQ. The CDR3 has 13 amino acids. V gave up 0 bases and J gave up 7 bases; unmatched junction bases: 3. CDR3 region: CASSLGRGREAFF. Here the CDR3 DNA reads TGCGCCAGCAGCTTGGGTAGGGGGCGTGAAGCTTTCTTT. The full variable domain, rest sourced from reference TRBV5-1 and TRBJ1-1, is KAGVTQTPRYLIKTRGQQVTLSCSPISGHRSVSWYQQTPGQGLQFLFEYFSETQRNKGNFPGRFSGRQFSNSRSEMNVSTLELGDSALYLCASSLGRGREAFFGQGTRLTVV.

CDR3 amino acids: CATSRTRGRLAGANVLTF. The CDR3 DNA reads as TGTGCCACCAGCCGCACGAGGGGGCGGTTGGCTGGGGCCAACGTCCTGACTTTC. This chain connects TRBV15 to TRBJ2-6, with 7 positions matching TRBD1. The V gene's germline CDR1 is LNHNV and CDR2 YYDKDF (reference sequence). The CDR3 length is 18 residues. Trimming at V came to 5 bases and at J to 2 bases, leaving 12 bases not matched to a gene.

Concerning this clone: Relative to the germline gene, one junction end is altered; a read error may explain this. V usage is TRBV2 and J usage is TRBJ1-2; tentative D call: TRBD1 (6 bases). Germline V gene lookup returns CDR1 SNHLY and CDR2 FYNNEI. CDR3 length: 12 residues. The CDR3 DNA sequence: TGTGCCAGCAGGGGGGGGTGGGACAAGGCCAACTTC. Its translation: CASRGGWDKANF.

This clone was detected only once. The chain combines TRBV4-2 with TRBJ1-2; unclear D gene. Germline V gene data show CDR1 as LGHNA and CDR2 as YNFKEQ. Trimming removed 0 bases from V and 4 bases from J, with 12 bases in between. The CDR3 totals 15 residues. CDR3 in DNA: TGTGCCAGCAGCCAAGACGCCAGGAATTGCTATGGCTACACCTTC. Its protein product is CASSQDARNCYGYTF.

This clone was counted once. This rearrangement joins TRBV29-1 to TRBJ1-2; D unclear. The germline V gene encodes CDR1 SQVTM and CDR2 ANQGSEA. V lost 4 bases, J lost 2 bases, and 14 bases lay in between. The CDR3 runs to 14 residues. The CDR3 sequence is CSVAIPPKNYGYTF. As DNA, the CDR3 is TGCAGCGTTGCTATTCCCCCCAAAAACTATGGCTACACCTTC. Full variable domain (outside the CDR3, taken from reference TRBV29-1 and TRBJ1-2): SAVISQKPSRDICQRGTSLTIQCQVDSQVTMMFWYRQQPGQSLTLIATANQGSEATYESGFVIDKFPISRPNLTFSTLTVSNMSPEDSSIYLCSVAIPPKNYGYTFGSGTRLTVV.